A single TCR beta chain is shown here with its context. This sample is drawn from a study of blood T cell repertoires in COVID-19. Study-wide background: Some COVID-19 samples were acute and others convalescent; all came from the United States, Italy and Spain.

Sequencing was performed with immunoSEQ multiplex PCR; in TCRdb, only in-frame clones are kept and a portion is missing. The repertoire holds approximately 140,000 clones, with roughly 84% as singletons. Trimming at V came to 2 bases and at J to 4 bases, leaving 14 bases not matched to a gene. This CDR3 has 17 amino acids. Germline CDR1 and CDR2: SGHRS and YFSETQ. This chain joins TRBV5-1 and TRBJ2-7; 8 nucleotides match TRBD1. What was sequenced was peripheral blood. The source is a woman in her fifties or sixties with acute or convalescent COVID-19. The CDR3 is CASSFSPPGTGYYEQYF. The CDR3 DNA sequence: TGCGCCAGCAGCTTTTCCCCCCCCGGGACAGGATATTACGAGCAGTACTTC.